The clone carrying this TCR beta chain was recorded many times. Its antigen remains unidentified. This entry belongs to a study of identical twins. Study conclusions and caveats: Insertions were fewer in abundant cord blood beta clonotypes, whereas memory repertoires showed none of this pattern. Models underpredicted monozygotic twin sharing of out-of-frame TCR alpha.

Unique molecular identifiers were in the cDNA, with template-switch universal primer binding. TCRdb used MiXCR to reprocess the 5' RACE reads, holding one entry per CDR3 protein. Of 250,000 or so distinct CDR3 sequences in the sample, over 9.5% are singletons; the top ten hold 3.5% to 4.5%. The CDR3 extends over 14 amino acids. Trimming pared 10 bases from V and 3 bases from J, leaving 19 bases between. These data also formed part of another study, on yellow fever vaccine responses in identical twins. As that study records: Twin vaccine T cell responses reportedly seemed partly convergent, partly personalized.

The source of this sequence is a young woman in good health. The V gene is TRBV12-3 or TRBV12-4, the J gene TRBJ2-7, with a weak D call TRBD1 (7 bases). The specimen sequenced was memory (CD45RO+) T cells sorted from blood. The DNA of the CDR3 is TGTGCCACACGCCCTGGAGGGGGCGGCTACGAGCAGTACTTC. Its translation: CATRPGGGGYEQYF.